These 15 T cell receptor beta chains came from one sample sequenced in a study of blood T cell repertoires in COVID-19. Sequencing was performed with immunoSEQ multiplex PCR; in TCRdb, only in-frame clones are kept and a portion is missing. The profile covers 90,000 to 120,000 clones, with 80% to 90% appearing a single time and 4.5% to 6% taken by the ten largest. Sequencing used peripheral blood. The receptors originated from a man aged 40-49 years with active or convalescent COVID-19.

This chain uses TRBV18 with TRBJ2-7, with D tentatively TRBD2 (6 bases). The CDR3 sequence is 14 residues long. Germline assignment: CDR1 KGHSH and CDR2 LQKENI. V was trimmed by 3 bases and J by 2 bases, leaving 11 bases between them. The CDR3 loop is CASSPDGGTYEQYF. The CDR3 DNA reads TGTGCCAGCTCACCGGACGGGGGAACCTACGAGCAGTACTTC. The full variable domain, rest sourced from reference TRBV18 and TRBJ2-7, is NAGVMQNPRHLVRRRGQEARLRCSPMKGHSHVYWYRQLPEEGLKFMVYLQKENIIDESGMPKERFSAEFPKEGPSILRIQQVVRGDSAAYFCASSPDGGTYEQYFGPGTRLTVT.

This clone was seen once. V usage is TRBV3-1 (or the pseudogene TRBV3-2) and J usage is TRBJ2-6, with D perhaps TRBD1 (5 bases). The CDR3 is made up of 15 amino acids. Trimming removed 4 bases at V and 7 bases at J, with 14 bases between. Germline CDR1 is LGHDT and CDR2 is YNNKEL (reference sequence). The CDR3 sequence is CASSLTGLSANVLTF. As DNA, the CDR3 is TGTGCCAGCAGCCTCACAGGCCTAAGCGCCAACGTCCTGACTTTC.

V gene TRBV28 combines with J gene TRBJ1-2; D ambiguous. The CDR3 is 14 amino acids. Germline loops: CDR1 MDHEN, CDR2 SYDVKM. V lost 2 bases to trimming and J lost 5 bases, with 12 bases between them. CDR3: CASSLSISRYGYTF. In DNA form, the CDR3 reads TGTGCCAGCAGTTTAAGTATTAGTCGATATGGCTACACCTTC.

As DNA, the CDR3 is TGTGCCAGCGGATTACTAGGACTAGGGAGCCACGAGCAGTACTTC. This sequence encodes CASGLLGLGSHEQYF. The V and J genes are TRBV6-5 and TRBJ2-7, with TRBD2 matching 7 bases. Trimming cost V 8 bases and J 5 bases; bases outside gene matches: 15. CDR3 length equals 15 residues. The V gene's germline CDR1 is MNHEY and CDR2 SVGAGI.

The chain uses TRBV6-5 and TRBJ2-6, with D uncertain. The CDR3 spans 14 residues. Germline CDR1 MNHEY, CDR2 SVGAGI. V was pared by 8 bases and J by 2 bases, with 10 bases between. CDR3 amino acids: CASPGLPGANVLTF. Written as DNA, the CDR3 is TGTGCCAGCCCTGGGCTCCCTGGGGCCAACGTCCTGACTTTC.

The rearrangement links TRBV6-6 to TRBJ2-3; tentatively, D is TRBD2 (5 bases). Germline loops: CDR1 MNHNY, CDR2 SVGAGI (reference sequence). The CDR3 covers 16 residues. Deletions cut 2 bases from V and 6 bases from J, with 18 bases between. The CDR3 reads CASSYPPGSGGDTQYF. CDR3 coding DNA: TGTGCCAGCAGTTACCCCCCGGGGAGCGGCGGTGATACGCAGTATTTT.

The J gene is TRBJ1-6, the V gene TRBV9; 8 bases match TRBD1. This CDR3 region has 14 residues. Germline CDR1 is SGDLS and CDR2 is YYNGEE. J lost 9 bases, V lost 0 bases, and 2 bases had no gene match. CDR3 DNA sequence: TGTGCCAGCAGCGTAGCACAGGGGGGTTCACCCCTCCACTTT. Its protein is CASSVAQGGSPLHF.

This sequence joins TRBV7-2 and TRBJ2-1; unclear D gene. This CDR3 has 11 amino acids. Germline loops: CDR1 SGHTA, CDR2 FQGNSA. Trimming took off 1 base at V and 9 bases at J, with 4 bases between the two ends. CDR3 in amino acids: CASSLVSEQFF. DNA for the CDR3: TGTGCCAGCAGCTTAGTTAGTGAGCAGTTCTTC.

The chain combines TRBV6-2 or TRBV6-3 with TRBJ2-7; no clear D gene. Trimming stripped 2 bases from V and 1 base from J, with 9 bases between. The germline V gene has CDR1 MNHEY and CDR2 SVGEGT. The CDR3 length is 14 residues. CDR3 sequence: CASSYPTASYEQYF. DNA of the CDR3: TGTGCCAGCAGTTACCCAACAGCTTCCTACGAGCAGTACTTC.

The rearrangement links TRBV10-3 to TRBJ2-7; D possibly corresponds to TRBD2 (6 bases). The germline V gene has CDR1 ENHRY and CDR2 SYGVKD. Trimming pared 2 bases from V and 2 bases from J, leaving 10 bases between. CDR3 length: 14 amino acids. The CDR3 DNA sequence: TGTGCCATCAGTGAGGGCGGGGTTACCTACGAGCAGTACTTC. Its protein is CAISEGGVTYEQYF.

The V call is TRBV7-2, the J call TRBJ2-6; D gene unclear. The germline CDR1 and CDR2 sequences are SGHTA and FQGNSA. The CDR3 totals 16 residues. Between the trimmed V and J ends, which lost 4 bases and 0 bases, there was a span of 10 bases. The DNA of the CDR3 is TGTGCCAGCAGCTACTTAACAGCCTCTGGGGCCAACGTCCTGACTTTC. It is translated as CASSYLTASGANVLTF.

The chain uses TRBV9 and TRBJ2-2; D may be TRBD2 (6 bases). The CDR3 has 16 residues. V was cut by 0 bases and J by 1 base, with 10 bases left in between. Germline V gene lookup returns CDR1 SGDLS and CDR2 YYNGEE. The DNA for the CDR3 is TGTGCCAGCAGCGTAGGAGTGGGAGGGAACACCGGGGAGCTGTTTTTT. Translating it yields CASSVGVGGNTGELFF.

CDR3 region: CASSPGGQGNYGYTF. In DNA, the CDR3 is TGTGCCAGCAGCCCCGGGGGACAGGGCAACTATGGCTACACCTTC. This sequence joins TRBV9 and TRBJ1-2, with 9 bases matching TRBD1. The V gene's germline CDR1 is SGDLS and CDR2 YYNGEE. The CDR3 sequence is 15 residues long. The J segment lost 2 bases and the V segment lost 4 bases, leaving 6 bases of the junction unmatched. The entire variable domain, with the rest obtained from reference TRBV9 and TRBJ1-2, is as follows: DSGVTQTPKHLITATGQRVTLRCSPRSGDLSVYWYQQSLDQGLQFLIQYYNGEERAKGNILERFSAQQFPDLHSELNLSSLELGDSALYFCASSPGGQGNYGYTFGSGTRLTVV.

The chain has TRBV24-1 and TRBJ1-1, with D hard to call. The CDR3 sequence is 15 residues long. Trimming removed 1 base at V and 3 bases at J, with 11 bases between. The germline V gene encodes CDR1 KGHDR and CDR2 SFDVKD. As DNA, the CDR3 is TGTGCCACCAGTGATTTATTACAAATTCACACTGAAGCTTTCTTT. It codes for CATSDLLQIHTEAFF.

This chain connects TRBV5-6 to TRBJ2-7; a weak D match, TRBD2 (5 bases). The V end lost 2 bases, the J end lost 4 bases, and 7 bases lay between the germline ends. The CDR3 is 12 residues long. The germline gives CDR1 SGHDT, CDR2 YYEEEE. The CDR3 sequence is CASSFSGYEQYF. CDR3 bases: TGTGCCAGCAGCTTCAGCGGATACGAGCAGTACTTC. Full variable domain (rest looked up from reference TRBV5-6 and TRBJ2-7): DAGVTQSPTHLIKTRGQQVTLRCSPKSGHDTVSWYQQALGQGPQFIFQYYEEEERQRGNFPDRFSGHQFPNYSSELNVNALLLGDSALYLCASSFSGYEQYFGPGTRLTVT.